This T cell receptor (beta chain) comes out of a study of response to subunit inactivated influenza vaccine. TCRdb reprocessed the RT-PCR reads with MiXCR, giving one entry per CDR3 protein. The sample carries over 400,000 distinct CDR3 sequences, 10% to 15% recorded once. Germline CDR1 and CDR2: KGHDR and SFDVKD. V lost 6 bases and J 6 bases, leaving 7 bases between the germline ends. There are 12 residues in the CDR3. Sequenced here: PBMCs from blood, sampled about 40 days after vaccination. J is TRBJ2-2 and V is TRBV24-1; D ambiguous. This receptor was taken from a man aged 50 to 59 who received an inactivated influenza vaccine. Here the CDR3 DNA reads TGTGCCACCAGTTCTCGGCCCGGGGAGCTGTTTTTT. Protein sequence: CATSSRPGELFF.